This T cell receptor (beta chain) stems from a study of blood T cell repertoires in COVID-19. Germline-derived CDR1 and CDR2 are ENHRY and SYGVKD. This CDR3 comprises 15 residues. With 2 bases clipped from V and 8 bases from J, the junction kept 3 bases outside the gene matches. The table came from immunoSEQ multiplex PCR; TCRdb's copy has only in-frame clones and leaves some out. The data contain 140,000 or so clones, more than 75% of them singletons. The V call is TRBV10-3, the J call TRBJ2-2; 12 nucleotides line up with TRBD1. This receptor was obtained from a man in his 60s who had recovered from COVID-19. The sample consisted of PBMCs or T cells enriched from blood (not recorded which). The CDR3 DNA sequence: TGTGCCATCAGTGAGGGGACAGGGGGCAAGGGGGAGCTGTTTTTT. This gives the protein CAISEGTGGKGELFF.